Below are 20 T cell receptor beta chains sequenced from a single sample in a study of neurological immune-mediated disorders. TCRdb recomputed calls from the 5' RACE reads with MiXCR, one row per CDR3 protein. The table includes roughly 56,000 distinct CDR3 sequences, 3% to 4% detected once. Sequenced sample: PBMCs. These receptors all stem from a woman aged 55-69 years with multiple sclerosis.

This clonotype was picked up many times. The genes are TRBV28 and TRBJ1-2; a possible D gene is TRBD1 (5 bases). The CDR3 runs to 13 residues. CDR1 and CDR2 from the germline V gene are MDHEN and SYDVKM. V lost 5 bases, J lost 2 bases, and 9 bases lay in between. CDR3 DNA: TGTGCCAGCAGTGTTGCAGGGAACTATGGCTACACCTTC. Protein: CASSVAGNYGYTF.

In the case of this clonotype: Since no conserved phenylalanine or tryptophan closes the CDR3, a read error is the likely cause. The chain recombines TRBV7-9 with TRBJ1-1, with TRBD1 matching over 7 bases. The ends lost 5 bases at V and 1 base at J; junction bases unmatched: 10. Germline CDR1 and CDR2: SEHNR and FQNEAQ (reference sequence). The length of the CDR3 is 16 residues. CDR3 in amino acids: CASSDRQGRTNTEAFN. The CDR3 DNA reads as TGTGCCAGCAGCGATCGACAGGGTAGGACGAACACTGAAGCTTTCAAT.

This clonotype came up many times. The V gene is TRBV20-1, the J gene TRBJ2-2; D tentatively reads TRBD1 or TRBD2 (5 bases each). Germline V gene lookup returns CDR1 DFQATT and CDR2 SNEGSKA (reference sequence). The length of the CDR3 is 14 residues. The ends were cut back, 6 bases at V and 6 bases at J, with 17 bases in the middle. This CDR3 is CSARGETDSGELFF. Written as DNA, the CDR3 is TGCAGTGCCCGAGGGGAGACAGATTCCGGGGAGCTGTTTTTT.

This chain joins TRBV11-2 and TRBJ2-2, with 11 nucleotides matching TRBD1. The CDR3 sequence is 15 residues long. The germline CDR1 and CDR2 sequences are SGHAT and FQNNGV. V lost 5 bases, J lost 6 bases, and 5 bases stayed unmatched. CDR3 nucleotide sequence: TGTGCCAGCAGCCCCCTGGGACAGGGGGCCGGGGAGCTGTTTTTT. It translates to CASSPLGQGAGELFF.

This clonotype was recorded many times. This CDR3 is CASSPTGTGDPRETQYF. DNA for the CDR3: TGCGCCAGCAGCCCGACCGGGACAGGGGATCCACGAGAGACCCAGTACTTC. This rearrangement joins TRBV4-3 to TRBJ2-5; 10 bases map to TRBD1. The germline V gene has CDR1 LGHNA and CDR2 YSLEER. The CDR3 sequence is 17 residues long. Unmatched junction bases numbered 12, after V lost 4 bases and J lost 4 bases.

This clonotype was observed at least ten times. The chain employs TRBV27 and TRBJ2-1; D is ambiguous. The CDR3 consists of 14 residues. The V gene lost 0 bases and the J gene lost 9 bases, with 12 bases spanning the gap. Germline V gene lookup returns CDR1 MNHEY and CDR2 SMNVEV (reference sequence). The CDR3 nucleotides read TGTGCCAGCAGTTTATCGGCTCTGGGCGCTGAGCAGTTCTTC. Its protein is CASSLSALGAEQFF.

This clonotype came up many times. The V gene is TRBV18, the J gene TRBJ1-2; TRBD1 matches 8 bases. CDR3 size: 14 residues. Germline CDR1 is KGHSH and CDR2 is LQKENI. With V trimmed by 3 bases and J by 4 bases, 4 bases remained unmatched. In DNA form, the CDR3 reads TGTGCCAGCTCACCCGGACAGGGCAGCTATGGCTACACCTTC. Its protein product is CASSPGQGSYGYTF.

This clonotype was detected ten times or more. V and J are TRBV10-3 and TRBJ2-1; 8 bases agree with TRBD2. The CDR3 totals 15 residues. V shed 3 bases, J shed 2 bases, and the junction held 3 bases outside the gene matches. Germline CDR1 and CDR2: ENHRY and SYGVKD. The CDR3 bases are TGTGCCATCAGTGATCGGGGGGGTGCCTACAATGAGCAGTTCTTC. Translated: CAISDRGGAYNEQFF.

This clonotype has at least ten counts. The rearrangement links TRBV5-1 to TRBJ2-7; D might be TRBD1 (5 bases). This CDR3 is built from 15 residues. Germline V gene sequence: CDR1 SGHRS, CDR2 YFSETQ. V lost 0 bases and J 6 bases, leaving 16 bases between the germline ends. The chain's CDR3 is CASSLAGRRAGEQYF. CDR3 DNA: TGCGCCAGCAGCTTGGCCGGGCGCAGGGCCGGCGAGCAGTACTTC.

In its sample, this clonotype was seen many times. The chain has TRBV29-1 and TRBJ2-2; D gene uncertain. The CDR3 is 12 residues long. Germline values: CDR1 SQVTM, CDR2 ANQGSEA. The chain's CDR3 is CSAITNTGELFF. Here the CDR3 DNA reads TGCAGTGCCATTACGAACACCGGGGAGCTGTTTTTT.

This clonotype is categorized as medium-sized. The chain couples TRBV5-1 to TRBJ1-2; possible D gene TRBD1, 5 bases. Trimming shortened V by 3 bases and J by 2 bases, and 14 bases separated the two germline ends. Germline V lookup: CDR1 SGHRS, CDR2 YFSETQ. This CDR3 is 15 amino acids long. This chain's CDR3 is CASSYVSGRNYGYTF. CDR3 bases: TGCGCCAGCAGCTATGTGTCGGGACGAAACTATGGCTACACCTTC.

In its sample, this clonotype was seen many times. The V gene is TRBV20-1, the J gene TRBJ1-4; 9 nucleotides match TRBD1. The V segment lost 4 bases and the J segment 7 bases; nucleotides outside the gene matches: 10. The CDR3 runs 15 residues. Germline CDR1 reads DFQATT; CDR2 reads SNEGSKA (reference sequence). CDR3 nucleotide sequence: TGCAGTGCTACAAACCCCGGGACAGGGCGTGAAAAACTGTTTTTT. Translated, it gives CSATNPGTGREKLFF.

This clonotype was seen ten or more times. This chain links TRBV5-1 with TRBJ2-4; D possibly corresponds to TRBD1 (5 bases). Per germline, CDR1 SGHRS and CDR2 YFSETQ. CDR3 length: 14 residues. V lost 0 bases and J lost 6, with 10 bases in between. The CDR3 bases are TGCGCCAGCAGCTTGGATGTCCAGGGAAACATTCAGTACTTC. Translated, it gives CASSLDVQGNIQYF.

Ten or more counts support this clonotype. This chain links TRBV7-2 with TRBJ2-7, with D tentatively TRBD2 (5 bases). The CDR3 has 14 residues. V lost 3 bases and J 4 bases, leaving 13 bases between the germline ends. Germline CDR1 and CDR2: SGHTA and FQGNSA. The CDR3, as DNA: TGTGCCAGCAGCTTCCCGATCTCGGGATACGAGCAGTACTTC. Translated, it gives CASSFPISGYEQYF.

This clonotype has a count of ten or more. The chain joins TRBV5-1 to TRBJ2-5; TRBD1 matches at 8 bases. Trimming cost V 4 bases and J 7 bases; bases outside gene matches: 6. Germline V gives CDR1 SGHRS, CDR2 YFSETQ. The CDR3 length is 13 residues. Here the CDR3 DNA reads TGCGCCAGCAGCACGGGGACAGGCGGGACCCAGTACTTC. Protein: CASSTGTGGTQYF.

This clonotype was recorded many times. The genes are TRBV28 and TRBJ2-1, with 8 nucleotides matching TRBD1. The germline CDR1 and CDR2 sequences are MDHEN and SYDVKM. V was clipped by 10 bases and J by 2 bases; unmatched bases: 7. This CDR3 has 14 residues. The CDR3 sequence: CAIAPTGAYNEQFF. CDR3 nucleotide sequence: TGTGCCATTGCGCCGACAGGGGCCTACAATGAGCAGTTCTTC. Based on the CDR3 plus reference TRBV28 and TRBJ2-1, the full variable domain is DVKVTQSSRYLVKRTGEKVFLECVQDMDHENMFWYRQDPGLGLRLIYFSYDVKMKEKGDIPEGYSVSREKKERFSLILESASTNQTSMYLCAIAPTGAYNEQFFGPGTRLTVL.

This clonotype was seen at least ten times. The chain links TRBV19 to TRBJ2-7; TRBD1 agrees at 9 bases. From germline, CDR1 is LNHDA and CDR2 SQIVND (reference sequence). CDR3 length: 16 residues. The ends lost 4 bases at V and 4 bases at J; junction bases unmatched: 11. The CDR3 nucleotides read TGTGCCAGTAGTAGAGGCTCGGACAGGGGCCTTTACGAGCAGTACTTC. Encoded protein: CASSRGSDRGLYEQYF. Variable domain in full (rest from reference TRBV19 and TRBJ2-7): DGGITQSPKYLFRKEGQNVTLSCEQNLNHDAMYWYRQDPGQGLRLIYYSQIVNDFQKGDIAEGYSVSREKKESFPLTVTSAQKNPTAFYLCASSRGSDRGLYEQYFGPGTRLTVT.

The chain joins TRBV29-1 to TRBJ2-5, with D possibly matching TRBD2 (6 bases). The CDR3 length is 12 residues. V lost 6 bases, J lost 5 bases, and 13 bases lay in between. CDR1 is SQVTM, CDR2 ANQGSEA, per germline. CDR3 sequence: CSVGGHGETQYF. In DNA, the CDR3 is TGCAGCGTCGGGGGTCACGGGGAGACCCAGTACTTC.

This clonotype was recorded at least ten times. The chain recombines TRBV5-1 with TRBJ2-2, with D possibly TRBD1 on 6 matching bases. The CDR3 totals 15 residues. Per germline, CDR1 SGHRS and CDR2 YFSETQ. With 4 bases removed from V and 0 bases from J, the gap between germline ends came to 10 bases. CDR3 in DNA: TGCGCCAGCAGCGAAGGACAGCCGAACACCGGGGAGCTGTTTTTT. This sequence encodes CASSEGQPNTGELFF.

By sample share, this clonotype is medium-sized (0.01 to 0.1%). The chain links TRBV5-1 to TRBJ1-1; D is ambiguous. Looked up from germline, CDR1 is SGHRS and CDR2 is YFSETQ. Trimming removed 2 bases from V and 1 base from J, with 6 bases in between. This CDR3 contains 13 residues. CDR3 sequence: CASSLQTNTEAFF. The CDR3 DNA reads TGCGCCAGCAGCTTACAGACGAACACTGAAGCTTTCTTT.